What follows are 21 T cell receptor beta chains derived from one specimen sequenced in a study of CXCR4 blockade with PD-1 therapy in pancreatic cancer. Sequencing used immunoSEQ multiplex PCR; TCRdb keeps in-frame clones, though not all of them. The sample carries about 17,000 clones, roughly 72% recorded once. What was sequenced was tumor tissue. The receptors derive from a human donor with pancreatic ductal adenocarcinoma.

The chain combines TRBV28 with TRBJ1-2; 7 nucleotides agree with TRBD1. V trimming: 6 bases; J trimming: 4 bases; junction bases outside the gene matches: 8. The CDR3 has 14 residues. The germline V gene encodes CDR1 MDHEN and CDR2 SYDVKM. CDR3 protein: CASRAGGDLYGYTF. DNA of the CDR3: TGTGCCAGCAGGGCAGGGGGAGACCTCTATGGCTACACCTTC.

With respect to this clone: One end of the junction does not line up with germline, which may come from a read error. The chain combines TRBV25-1 with TRBJ2-2, with 10 bases identical to TRBD2. Germline values: CDR1 MGHDK, CDR2 SYGVNS. The CDR3 runs 17 residues. The CDR3 region has the DNA TGTACCAGCAGTGAGTCATCGGAGCGGGAGGGCACCGGGGAGCTGTTTTTT. Its protein is CTSSESSEREGTGELFF. Full variable domain (outside the CDR3, taken from reference TRBV25-1 and TRBJ2-2): EADIYQTPRYLVIGTGKKITLECSQTMGHDKMYWYQQDPGMELHLIHYSYGVNSTEKGDLSSESTVSRIRTEHFPLTLESARPSHTSQYLCTSSESSEREGTGELFFGEGSRLTVL.

J is TRBJ1-5 and V is TRBV19; D might be TRBD1 (6 bases). Germline V gene data show CDR1 as LNHDA and CDR2 as SQIVND (reference sequence). The CDR3 totals 15 residues. V lost 3 bases, J lost 2 bases, and 11 bases lay in between. CDR3 protein: CASSMQGFGNQPQHF. CDR3 coding DNA: TGTGCCAGTAGTATGCAGGGGTTTGGCAATCAGCCCCAGCATTTT.

The V call is TRBV6-8, the J call TRBJ2-5; D is undetermined. The CDR3 is 14 residues long. V lost 3 bases to trimming and J lost 1 base, with 9 bases between them. CDR1 and CDR2 (germline): MNHGY, SAAAGT. The CDR3 DNA reads as TGTGCCAGCAGTTATCGTCAATTCCAAGAGACCCAGTACTTC. It codes for CASSYRQFQETQYF.

The rearrangement uses TRBV19 and TRBJ1-4; a weak D match, TRBD1 (5 bases). The CDR3 spans 16 residues. Germline V lookup: CDR1 LNHDA, CDR2 SQIVND (reference sequence). V shed 5 bases and J shed 7 bases, with 20 bases lying between them. CDR3 DNA sequence: TGTGCCAGTAGTCCTCCCGGGGGATTAGTGGCTGAAAAACTGTTTTTT. The encoded protein is CASSPPGGLVAEKLFF.

This clone occurred once. The chain is built from TRBV4-1 and TRBJ2-7; possibly TRBD2 for D (5 bases). Trimming left V 0 bases short and J 3 bases short, with 9 bases between. This CDR3 spans 14 amino acids. The germline CDR1 and CDR2 sequences are MGHRA and YSYEKL. Written as DNA, the CDR3 is TGCGCCAGCAGCCAAGATCGGGGTATCTACGAGCAGTACTTC. Residues: CASSQDRGIYEQYF.

This clone was seen just once. One end of the junction fails to match germline, which may point to a read error. The chain carries TRBV19 and TRBJ1-2; maybe TRBD1 (5 bases). Germline CDR1 is LNHDA and CDR2 is SQIVND (reference sequence). This CDR3 has 14 residues. This chain's CDR3 is CASSSLTGPYRYTF. As DNA, the CDR3 is TGTGCCAGTAGTTCCTTGACGGGACCCTATCGCTACACCTTC.

This clone was observed once. The rearrangement links TRBV29-1 to TRBJ1-1; TRBD1 is a possible D gene (5 bases). CDR3 size: 12 residues. The germline V and J ends were trimmed by 4 bases and 8 bases, with 14 bases remaining between them. The V gene's germline CDR1 is SQVTM and CDR2 ANQGSEA. CDR3: CSVGEGLREAFF. CDR3 bases: TGCAGCGTTGGAGAGGGGCTGAGAGAAGCTTTCTTT.

This clone was recorded a few times. The rearrangement links TRBV6-8 to TRBJ2-7; D is uncertain. This CDR3 has 12 residues. Germline V gene lookup returns CDR1 MNHGY and CDR2 SAAAGT. The V end was cut by 0 bases, the J end by 4 bases, with 4 bases between. The CDR3 spells CASSYSIYEQYF. CDR3 bases: TGTGCCAGCAGTTACTCGATATACGAGCAGTACTTC.

The chain uses TRBV19 and TRBJ1-5; 7 bases map to TRBD1. The V and J ends lost 5 bases and 1 base, in that order; junction bases with no gene match: 2. Germline values: CDR1 LNHDA, CDR2 SQIVND (reference sequence). This CDR3 spans 14 amino acids. The CDR3 DNA reads as TGTGCCAGTAGTCCGACAGGGAGCAATCAGCCCCAGCATTTT. It translates to CASSPTGSNQPQHF.

The chain is built from TRBV18 and TRBJ2-5; D uncertain. V shed 1 base and J shed 5 bases, with 8 bases lying between them. This CDR3 spans 13 amino acids. Germline V CDR1 and CDR2: KGHSH, LQKENI. CDR3 DNA sequence: TGTGCCAGCTCACCACGTAAGGCCGAGACCCAGTACTTC. Amino acids: CASSPRKAETQYF.

The J gene is TRBJ2-3, the V gene TRBV14, with TRBD2 matching over 7 bases. The CDR3 is made up of 12 amino acids. Germline V CDR1 and CDR2: SGHDN, FVKESK. V trimming: 0 bases; J trimming: 13 bases; junction bases outside the gene matches: 4. As DNA, the CDR3 is TGTGCCAGCAGCCAAGATCGCGGGAGCAAGTATTTT. Its protein product is CASSQDRGSKYF.

J is TRBJ1-4 and V is TRBV9; unclear D gene. This CDR3 comprises 14 residues. V was pared by 1 base and J by 5 bases, with 9 bases between. The germline gives CDR1 SGDLS, CDR2 YYNGEE. CDR3 amino acids: CASSVYGGNEKLFF. In DNA form, the CDR3 reads TGTGCCAGCAGCGTATACGGAGGGAATGAAAAACTGTTTTTT.

This clone came up a few times. The chain carries TRBV28 and TRBJ1-2; D is ambiguous. Per germline, CDR1 MDHEN and CDR2 SYDVKM. CDR3 length: 13 residues. The V gene lost 3 bases and the J gene lost 4 bases, with 9 bases spanning the gap. The CDR3 nucleotides read TGTGCCAGCAGTTTGTTGAATTTCTATGGCTACACCTTC. As protein: CASSLLNFYGYTF.

The chain links TRBV6-8 to TRBJ2-3; D gene unclear. V lost 5 bases, J lost 1 base, and 13 bases lay in between. This CDR3 has 15 residues. The germline CDR1 and CDR2 sequences are MNHGY and SAAAGT. For the CDR3, the DNA is TGTGCCAGCAGTCCCCCGGGTTTAGGCACAGATACGCAGTATTTT. The encoded protein is CASSPPGLGTDTQYF.

V gene TRBV28 combines with J gene TRBJ2-1; 12 bases match TRBD2. Germline lookup yields CDR1 MDHEN and CDR2 SYDVKM. The CDR3 consists of 16 residues. The V gene end was trimmed by 2 bases and the J gene end by 2 bases; junction bases not matched to a gene: 1. This CDR3 is CASSLLAGGTYNEQFF. CDR3 coding DNA: TGTGCCAGCAGTTTACTAGCGGGAGGGACCTACAATGAGCAGTTCTTC. Looking up the rest from reference TRBV28 and TRBJ2-1 gives the full variable domain: DVKVTQSSRYLVKRTGEKVFLECVQDMDHENMFWYRQDPGLGLRLIYFSYDVKMKEKGDIPEGYSVSREKKERFSLILESASTNQTSMYLCASSLLAGGTYNEQFFGPGTRLTVL.

The chain uses TRBV28 and TRBJ2-2, with unresolved D. Trimming removed 4 bases from V and 0 bases from J, with 12 bases in between. The CDR3 spans 16 residues. Germline CDR1 MDHEN, CDR2 SYDVKM. CDR3 nucleotides: TGTGCCAGCAGTTATGATCTTCCACCGAACACCGGGGAGCTGTTTTTT. Its protein product is CASSYDLPPNTGELFF.

The chain is built from TRBV19 and TRBJ2-1, with TRBD2 as a possible D gene (5 bases). The CDR3 has 15 amino acids. Trimming pared 4 bases from V and 2 bases from J, leaving 12 bases between. The germline gives CDR1 LNHDA, CDR2 SQIVND (reference sequence). Written as DNA, the CDR3 is TGTGCCAGTAGTACTGGCGGAGGACCCTACAATGAGCAGTTCTTC. Protein: CASSTGGGPYNEQFF.

The J gene is TRBJ1-1, the V gene TRBV5-1, with D possibly being TRBD1 (6 bases). CDR1 SGHRS and CDR2 YFSETQ come from the germline V gene. The CDR3 is made up of 14 amino acids. Trimming cost V 0 bases and J 5 bases, with 11 bases left between them. The CDR3 sequence is CASSLEGGWTEAFF. DNA for the CDR3: TGCGCCAGCAGCTTGGAAGGGGGTTGGACTGAAGCTTTCTTT.

This chain uses TRBV6-8 with TRBJ1-6; D perhaps matches TRBD1 (5 bases). The CDR3 runs 12 residues. V lost 6 bases and J lost 10, with 10 bases in between. Germline V lookup: CDR1 MNHGY, CDR2 SAAAGT. The CDR3 here is CASSPEGSPLHF. CDR3 nucleotides: TGTGCCAGCAGCCCAGAGGGGTCACCCCTCCACTTT.

The J gene is TRBJ1-2, the V gene TRBV28; 11 bases are a match to TRBD1. Per the germline V gene, CDR1 is MDHEN and CDR2 is SYDVKM. CDR3 length: 12 residues. J lost 8 bases, V lost 6 bases, and 2 bases had no gene match. CDR3 in amino acids: CASRGQGDGYTF. CDR3 in DNA: TGTGCCAGCAGGGGACAGGGGGACGGCTACACCTTC.